The 14 T cell receptor beta chains below were found in one sample sequenced in a study of Tregs in tolerant kidney transplant recipients. The assay was immunoSEQ multiplex PCR, and TCRdb's table has in-frame clones only and misses some. The table lists about 240,000 clones, about four fifths of them singletons. Input material: CD4+ T cells from blood. All receptors come from a human donor in good health.

The chain couples TRBV5-1 to TRBJ2-3; unclear D gene. This CDR3 contains 12 residues. CDR1 SGHRS and CDR2 YFSETQ come from the germline V gene. V lost 1 base, J lost 4 bases, and 4 bases lay in between. The CDR3 reads CASSLPADTQYF. Here the CDR3 DNA reads TGCGCCAGCAGCTTGCCCGCAGATACGCAGTATTTT.

The CDR3: CASSLPQRETQYF. The CDR3 nucleotides read TGTGCCAGCAGCTTACCCCAACGAGAGACCCAGTACTTC. J is TRBJ2-5 and V is TRBV7-9; D unclear. The V end was cut by 2 bases, the J end by 4 bases, with 8 bases between. This CDR3 comprises 13 residues. Germline CDR1 reads SEHNR; CDR2 reads FQNEAQ (reference sequence).

The V and J genes are TRBV7-8 and TRBJ1-1; TRBD1 matches 7 bases. This CDR3 comprises 15 residues. Germline V gives CDR1 SGHVS, CDR2 FQNEAQ. The V segment lost 2 bases and the J segment 1 base; nucleotides outside the gene matches: 4. The CDR3 loop is CASSLHRGKNTEAFF. As DNA, the CDR3 is TGTGCCAGCAGCTTACACAGGGGAAAGAACACTGAAGCTTTCTTT.

In this sample, this clone turned up a few times. The CDR3 nucleotides read TGTGCCAGCAGCTTACCCCATCCCAACACTGAAGCTTTCTTT. This sequence encodes CASSLPHPNTEAFF. The genes are TRBV7-9 and TRBJ1-1, with unresolved D. Germline values: CDR1 SEHNR, CDR2 FQNEAQ (reference sequence). V was trimmed by 2 bases and J by 2 bases, leaving 9 bases between them. CDR3 length equals 14 residues. The full variable domain, rest sourced from reference TRBV7-9 and TRBJ1-1, is DTGVSQNPRHKITKRGQNVTFRCDPISEHNRLYWYRQTLGQGPEFLTYFQNEAQLEKSRLLSDRFSAERPKGSFSTLEIQRTEQGDSAMYLCASSLPHPNTEAFFGQGTRLTVV.

The chain joins TRBV18 to TRBJ2-2, with a possible D match to TRBD2 (6 bases). Trimming removed 4 bases from V and 5 bases from J, with 8 bases in between. CDR3 length: 13 residues. Germline V gives CDR1 KGHSH, CDR2 LQKENI. The CDR3 bases are TGTGCCAGCTCACAGGGGACTACCGGGGAGCTGTTTTTT. Translation: CASSQGTTGELFF.

The J gene is TRBJ2-7, the V gene TRBV2; 10 bases map to TRBD1. Germline V gene sequence: CDR1 SNHLY, CDR2 FYNNEI. V trimming: 8 bases; J trimming: 1 base; junction bases outside the gene matches: 8. The CDR3 covers 15 residues. The CDR3 region is CASSREGQGSYEQYF. The DNA for the CDR3 is TGTGCCAGCTCCCGGGAGGGACAGGGGTCCTACGAGCAGTACTTC.

The chain joins TRBV5-1 to TRBJ2-3; 8 bases map to TRBD2. After removal of 0 bases from V and 5 bases from J, the junction contained 8 bases not matched to a gene. Germline V gives CDR1 SGHRS, CDR2 YFSETQ. This CDR3 is 16 amino acids long. CDR3 DNA sequence: TGCGCCAGCAGCTTGGCGCCACCCGGGGGGGTAGATACGCAGTATTTT. Its translation is CASSLAPPGGVDTQYF.

The chain uses TRBV4-2 and TRBJ1-5, with 10 bases fitting TRBD1. Looked up from germline, CDR1 is LGHNA and CDR2 is YNFKEQ. With 3 bases clipped from V and 0 bases from J, the junction kept 8 bases outside the gene matches. The CDR3 loop spans 18 amino acids. The chain's CDR3 is CASSHDRGPGYSNQPQHF. The CDR3 DNA sequence: TGTGCCAGCAGCCACGACAGGGGGCCGGGGTATAGCAATCAGCCCCAGCATTTT.

The chain couples TRBV5-1 to TRBJ2-5, with D possibly being TRBD2 (7 bases). The CDR3 is 15 amino acids. Trimming took off 1 base at V and 1 base at J, with 11 bases between the two ends. CDR1 is SGHRS and CDR2 is YFSETQ in the germline V gene. CDR3 loop: CASSLSAGAQETQYF. The CDR3 bases are TGCGCCAGCAGCTTGTCTGCGGGGGCCCAAGAGACCCAGTACTTC.

As DNA, the CDR3 is TGTGCCAGCAGCAACTTGGAACAAGAGACCCAGTACTTC. It encodes CASSNLEQETQYF. The chain combines TRBV11-3 with TRBJ2-5; D remains unclear. V lost 5 bases to trimming and J lost 2 bases, with 9 bases between them. Looked up from germline, CDR1 is SGHNT and CDR2 is YENEEA. The length of the CDR3 is 13 residues.

CDR3 sequence: CASSLAPGADTEAFF. In nucleotides, the CDR3 is TGTGCCAGCAGCTTGGCCCCGGGGGCCGATACTGAAGCTTTCTTT. The V and J genes are TRBV5-6 and TRBJ1-1; TRBD1 might be the D (6 bases). V was cut by 0 bases and J by 5 bases, with 14 bases left in between. CDR3 length: 15 amino acids. The germline V gene has CDR1 SGHDT and CDR2 YYEEEE.

The chain carries TRBV2 and TRBJ1-1, with D unclear. This CDR3 has 16 residues. Germline-derived CDR1 and CDR2 are SNHLY and FYNNEI. V lost 4 bases and J lost 0, with 15 bases in between. The CDR3 sequence is CASSAHKQIMNTEAFF. The CDR3 region has the DNA TGTGCCAGCAGTGCTCATAAACAGATTATGAACACTGAAGCTTTCTTT.

CDR3 sequence (DNA): TGTGCCAGCAGCTCAGGGACTCAAGAGACCCAGTACTTC. This translates into CASSSGTQETQYF. This sequence joins TRBV7-3 and TRBJ2-5; TRBD2 might be the D (6 bases). The CDR3 sequence is 13 residues long. Per the germline V gene, CDR1 is SGHTA and CDR2 is FQGTGA. Trimming took off 4 bases at V and 2 bases at J, with 8 bases between the two ends.

CDR3 sequence reads: CASSLARAETQYF. As DNA, the CDR3 is TGTGCCAGCAGCTTGGCCAGGGCGGAGACCCAGTACTTC. The chain carries TRBV5-4 and TRBJ2-5; perhaps TRBD1 as D (5 bases). Deletions cut 0 bases from V and 5 bases from J, with 8 bases between. This CDR3 comprises 13 residues. Germline V gene lookup returns CDR1 SGHNT and CDR2 YYREEE (reference sequence). The full variable domain, its missing parts supplied by reference TRBV5-4 and TRBJ2-5, is ETGVTQSPTHLIKTRGQQVTLRCSSQSGHNTVSWYQQALGQGPQFIFQYYREEENGRGNFPPRFSGLQFPNYSSELNVNALELDDSALYLCASSLARAETQYFGPGTRLLVL.